This T cell receptor (beta chain) was found in a study of blood T cell repertoires in COVID-19 (dated by TCRdb to the early 2020s). In terms of the full investigation: Collaborator samples came from the United States, Italy and Spain and covered acute and convalescent phases of COVID-19. Where available, HLA class I and class II types were obtained from metadata supplied by the sample provider rather than from assay-based typing. The prospective study material was composed of cDNA or gDNA derived from T cells, B-cell-depleted T cells, or PBMCs. A de-identified subject ID, COVID-19 status, age in years and sex were almost always included in the sample metadata. The repertoires were made available in a free public database intended to serve as a resource for research on the immune response to SARS-CoV-2. Subjects who had been exposed to COVID-19, were actively infected with it, or had recovered from it provided the deeply sampled blood TCRbeta repertoires that made up the dataset. Samples were obtained from the ongoing ImmuneRACE study (first 160 participants) and from over 1,000 subjects provided by 6 global collaborators. Overall study outcomes, separate from this receptor: Clinical and demographic metadata were provided uncurated, with the amount varying by source and participant.

Collaborating institutions collected whole blood in K2EDTA tubes following their own protocols. Collaborator samples were shipped for TCRbeta analysis as frozen whole blood, isolated PBMCs, or DNA extracted from either sample type. Points on this clone: Its binding antigen is unknown. Base qualities are not provided; no much larger clone lies one nucleotide away.

TCRbeta CDR3 regions were amplified from genomic DNA using the immunoSEQ Assay, a bias-controlled multiplex PCR. The authors' analysis ran thus. The number of nucleated cells in each sample was estimated by amplification of reference gene primers within the assay. Sequence reads were collapsed and filtered to measure the absolute abundance of every unique TCRbeta CDR3 rearrangement. For each sample, productive Simpson clonality was calculated as the square root of Simpson's diversity index across productive rearrangements. The table comes from immuneACCESS by way of TCRdb, which keeps in-frame sequences with V and J called. Part of the clones is missing from these tables; in studies checked, under half for an unresolved V gene and the rest for unknown reasons. V and J calls and clone size come straight from that table; D and trimming were deduced from the DNA. The sample table shows tens of thousands of clones, and about 82% are seen once. The ten top clones hold approximately 12% of the sample.

CDR1 MNHEY and CDR2 SVGEGT were looked up in the germline V gene. The CDR3 covers 15 residues, taking in both the cysteine and the phenylalanine. Kept here is only the CDR3 DNA, which spans 45 bases and is read in frame from base 1. Trimmed from V: 0 bases; trimmed from J: 5 bases; junction bases lacking a gene match: 2. The TCR was taken from a woman in her 70s with active or convalescent COVID-19. Rearrangement joined TRBV6-2 or TRBV6-3 to TRBJ2-1, with 9 bases in between that match TRBD1. Sequenced sample: peripheral blood. The CDR3 corresponds to CASSYSNRGHNEQFF. The DNA sequence is TGTGCCAGCAGTTACTCGAACAGGGGGCACAATGAGCAGTTCTTC.